The 22 T cell receptor beta chains listed next were all sequenced from one sample in a study of CD8 T cells in ankylosing spondylitis. Notes on the study in general: Among TCR beta sequences, a motif of under ten highly homologous variants appeared characteristic of ankylosing spondylitis blood.

TCRdb re-derived calls from the 5' RACE reads in MiXCR, one entry per CDR3 protein. The sample shows roughly 490,000 distinct CDR3 sequences, 5.3% of them seen only once. The antigens for these receptors are not known. Sequenced input: blood, either unsorted or a sorted T cell fraction (not recorded which). These TCRs come from a male donor with ankylosing spondylitis.

The chain has TRBV7-2 and TRBJ2-7; tentatively, D is TRBD2 (6 bases). CDR3 length: 17 residues. Germline loops: CDR1 SGHTA, CDR2 FQGNSA. Trimming removed 2 bases from V and 0 bases from J, with 17 bases in between. DNA for the CDR3: TGTGCCAGCAGCTTATCCGGGACTTCCACTAGCTCCTACGAGCAGTACTTC. It is translated as CASSLSGTSTSSYEQYF. Drawing the rest from reference TRBV7-2 and TRBJ2-7, the complete variable domain is GAGVSQSPSNKVTEKGKDVELRCDPISGHTALYWYRQSLGQGLEFLIYFQGNSAPDKSGLPSDRFSAERTGGSVSTLTIQRTQQEDSAVYLCASSLSGTSTSSYEQYFGPGTRLTVT.

Ten or more counts support this clonotype. The V gene is TRBV20-1, the J gene TRBJ2-5; perhaps TRBD1 as D (6 bases). Trimming pared 7 bases from V and 1 base from J, leaving 13 bases between. The germline CDR1 and CDR2 sequences are DFQATT and SNEGSKA (reference sequence). The CDR3 spans 13 residues. The CDR3 bases are TGCAGTGGATGGGACACCCTCCAAGAGACCCAGTACTTC. Its protein is CSGWDTLQETQYF.

Many counts were recorded for this clonotype. This chain joins TRBV28 and TRBJ2-7; a possible D gene is TRBD1 (6 bases). Between the trimmed V and J ends, which lost 6 bases and 3 bases, there was a span of 15 bases. The CDR3 length is 14 residues. Germline-derived CDR1 and CDR2 are MDHEN and SYDVKM. The CDR3 sequence is CASRPDRNRYEQYF. The CDR3 region has the DNA TGTGCCAGCAGACCTGACAGGAACCGCTACGAGCAGTACTTC. Variable domain in full (rest from reference TRBV28 and TRBJ2-7): DVKVTQSSRYLVKRTGEKVFLECVQDMDHENMFWYRQDPGLGLRLIYFSYDVKMKEKGDIPEGYSVSREKKERFSLILESASTNQTSMYLCASRPDRNRYEQYFGPGTRLTVT.

In its sample, this clonotype was seen many times. The chain carries TRBV29-1 and TRBJ1-5; perhaps TRBD1 as D (6 bases). This CDR3 comprises 14 residues. Looked up from germline, CDR1 is SQVTM and CDR2 is ANQGSEA. Trimming took 4 bases from V and 3 from J, leaving 13 bases between them. The CDR3 spells CSVAPGGINQPQHF. Here the CDR3 DNA reads TGCAGCGTTGCCCCCGGGGGCATCAATCAGCCCCAGCATTTT.

This clonotype came up many times. This chain connects TRBV20-1 to TRBJ2-5, with 12 bases lining up with TRBD2. The germline V gene has CDR1 DFQATT and CDR2 SNEGSKA (reference sequence). Trimming took 1 base from V and 4 from J; bases not matched to a gene: 10. CDR3 length equals 17 residues. CDR3 loop: CSARGGWLAGGVETQYF. For the CDR3, the DNA is TGCAGTGCTAGAGGAGGTTGGCTAGCGGGAGGGGTAGAGACCCAGTACTTC.

This clonotype was seen repeatedly, ten times or more. The V call is TRBV6-2 or TRBV6-3, the J call TRBJ2-7; 7 bases map to TRBD1. CDR1 and CDR2 from the germline V gene are MNHEY and SVGEGT. The CDR3 length is 16 residues. V trimming: 0 bases; J trimming: 0 bases; junction bases outside the gene matches: 5. CDR3 sequence (DNA): TGTGCCAGCAGTTACTCGGTCAGGGGGATCTCCTACGAGCAGTACTTC. This gives the protein CASSYSVRGISYEQYF.

This clonotype was detected many times. The chain carries TRBV5-1 and TRBJ2-7; 8 bases map to TRBD2. The CDR3 is 14 amino acids. Germline V CDR1 and CDR2: SGHRS, YFSETQ. The junction had 2 bases not matched to a gene; V was cut back by 0 bases and J by 3 bases. CDR3 loop: CASSLAGLGYEQYF. The CDR3 DNA is TGCGCCAGCAGCTTGGCGGGACTAGGCTACGAGCAGTACTTC.

This clonotype was found many times. V usage is TRBV29-1 and J usage is TRBJ1-6; 7 bases line up with TRBD1. CDR1 and CDR2 from the germline V gene are SQVTM and ANQGSEA. CDR3 length: 14 amino acids. With 7 bases clipped from V and 6 bases from J, the junction kept 9 bases outside the gene matches. CDR3 amino acids: CSALEGAPNSPLHF. As DNA, the CDR3 is TGCAGCGCTTTAGAGGGGGCGCCTAATTCACCCCTCCACTTT.

In its sample, this clonotype was seen a few times. This sequence joins TRBV16 and TRBJ1-5; D gene ambiguous. The CDR3 extends over 16 amino acids. Germline V CDR1 and CDR2: KGHSY, FQNENV. The V end lost 1 base, the J end lost 0 bases, and 10 bases lay between the germline ends. The CDR3 region has the DNA TGTGCCAGCAGCCAATTGGCACAGTCTAGCAATCAGCCCCAGCATTTT. This encodes CASSQLAQSSNQPQHF.

This clonotype was counted many times. The V gene is TRBV18, the J gene TRBJ1-4, with D tentatively TRBD1 (6 bases). Trimming stripped 1 base from V and 6 bases from J, with 9 bases between. The CDR3 runs to 14 residues. The germline gives CDR1 KGHSH, CDR2 LQKENI. DNA for the CDR3: TGTGCCAGCTCACCACGCTCAGGGGATGAAAAACTGTTTTTT. It translates to CASSPRSGDEKLFF.

This clonotype occurred many times. The chain couples TRBV7-9 to TRBJ2-1, with a possible D match to TRBD2 (5 bases). CDR1 and CDR2 from the germline V gene are SEHNR and FQNEAQ (reference sequence). Trimming pared 5 bases from V and 4 bases from J, leaving 18 bases between. CDR3 length equals 16 residues. For the CDR3, the DNA is TGTGCCAGCAGCGGCCCGTGGGCTAGCCGTTACAATGAGCAGTTCTTC. Translated, it gives CASSGPWASRYNEQFF.

In its sample, this clonotype was seen many times. V is TRBV24-1 and J is TRBJ1-2; D possibly corresponds to TRBD1 (5 bases). The CDR3 is 15 residues long. V lost 4 bases and J lost 4, with 15 bases in between. The germline V gene encodes CDR1 KGHDR and CDR2 SFDVKD. CDR3 in amino acids: CATSESTVMGYGYTF. In DNA form, the CDR3 reads TGTGCCACCAGTGAGTCGACAGTCATGGGCTATGGCTACACCTTC.

Worth noting for this clonotype: A read error is possible here, since a much larger clone lies one base away. The rearrangement links TRBV20-1 to TRBJ2-3; D may be TRBD2 (5 bases). Germline lookup yields CDR1 DFQATT and CDR2 SNEGSKA (reference sequence). Trimming cost V 7 bases and J 2 bases, with 13 bases left between them. The CDR3 sequence is 13 residues long. CDR3 sequence (DNA): TGCAGTGGTCGAGCGGAACCCACAGATACGCAGTATTTT. Protein product: CSGRAEPTDTQYF.

This clonotype has at least ten counts. The rearrangement joins TRBV5-1 to TRBJ1-1; D ambiguous. There are 15 residues in the CDR3. Trimming removed 0 bases at V and 1 base at J, with 10 bases between. Germline CDR1 is SGHRS and CDR2 is YFSETQ. The CDR3 region has the DNA TGCGCCAGCAGCTTGGAGGCACAGCCGAACACTGAAGCTTTCTTT. Amino acid sequence: CASSLEAQPNTEAFF.

This clonotype was seen many times. V and J are TRBV2 and TRBJ1-1; the D gene is possibly TRBD1 (6 bases). The V and J ends lost 10 bases and 1 base respectively, with 13 bases between them. CDR3 length: 13 amino acids. Germline V gives CDR1 SNHLY, CDR2 FYNNEI. Here the CDR3 DNA reads TGTGCCACCAAGGGACAACCGAACACTGAAGCTTTCTTT. This encodes CATKGQPNTEAFF.

This chain connects TRBV19 to TRBJ2-1, with D maybe TRBD2 (6 bases). Germline CDR1 and CDR2: LNHDA and SQIVND (reference sequence). The CDR3 is 15 residues long. V lost 3 bases, J lost 5 bases, and 14 bases lay in between. This CDR3 is CASSIWASAHNEQFF. Written as DNA, the CDR3 is TGTGCCAGTAGTATTTGGGCTAGCGCACACAATGAGCAGTTCTTC.

This clonotype has ten or more counts. CDR3: CASSLWGGTSSYEQYF. CDR3 DNA: TGTGCCAGCAGCTTATGGGGTGGCACAAGCTCCTACGAGCAGTACTTC. The chain recombines TRBV7-9 with TRBJ2-7; D gene unclear. V shed 2 bases and J shed 0 bases, with 14 bases lying between them. Germline V gives CDR1 SEHNR, CDR2 FQNEAQ (reference sequence). There are 16 residues in the CDR3.

This clonotype was found many times. This chain joins TRBV18 and TRBJ2-7, with D perhaps being TRBD1 or TRBD2 (6 bases each). The V gene's germline CDR1 is KGHSH and CDR2 LQKENI. V was pared by 3 bases and J by 5 bases, with 17 bases between. The CDR3 runs 15 residues. The CDR3 spells CASSPWATGGDEQYF. CDR3 DNA: TGTGCCAGCTCACCCTGGGCGACAGGCGGGGACGAGCAGTACTTC.

Ten or more counts support this clonotype. CDR3 nucleotides: TGTGCCAGCAGCGACAATAGGAGGGGGCCGGTATGGGAGCAGTACTTC. It specifies CASSDNRRGPVWEQYF. The V gene is TRBV9, the J gene TRBJ2-7; the D gene is possibly TRBD1 (7 bases). Germline CDR1 is SGDLS and CDR2 is YYNGEE. Trimming removed 3 bases at V and 7 bases at J, with 23 bases between. This CDR3 comprises 16 residues.

In its sample, this clonotype was seen a few times. The V call is TRBV9, the J call TRBJ2-1; TRBD2 agrees at 8 bases. Germline V CDR1 and CDR2: SGDLS, YYNGEE. The CDR3 spans 17 residues. J was trimmed by 4 bases and V by 3 bases; bases with no gene match: 12. The CDR3 loop reads CASSALAFGGVYNEQFF. CDR3 DNA: TGTGCCAGCAGCGCCCTTGCGTTCGGGGGGGTATACAATGAGCAGTTCTTC.

Ten or more counts support this clonotype. The chain links TRBV15 to TRBJ1-2; 8 bases map to TRBD1. There are 15 residues in the CDR3. Losses at the gene ends were 1 base for V and 4 bases for J; bases not matched to a gene: 5. Germline V gives CDR1 LNHNV, CDR2 YYDKDF (reference sequence). This CDR3 is CATSRVPGTGYGYTF. CDR3 in DNA: TGTGCCACCAGCAGAGTTCCCGGGACAGGCTATGGCTACACCTTC.

This clonotype was seen many times. The V call is TRBV20-1, the J call TRBJ2-7; D remains unclear. Germline V gene lookup returns CDR1 DFQATT and CDR2 SNEGSKA (reference sequence). The CDR3 is 13 residues long. The V and J ends lost 6 bases and 3 bases respectively, with 15 bases between them. CDR3 region: CSASSGRIYEQYF. The CDR3, as DNA: TGCAGTGCCTCGAGTGGGCGTATCTACGAGCAGTACTTC.